The 7 T cell receptor beta chains below come from one sample, sequenced in a study of T-cell reconstitution after alpha-beta-depleted transplantation in children. Preparation of the TCRbeta library was carried out with unique molecular identifiers. MiXCR, applied by TCRdb to the PCR reads, yields one record per CDR3 protein. This table has 490,000 or so distinct CDR3 sequences, around 12% appearing once. The sequencing used PBMCs from the stem cell graft donor, collected from the stem cell graft. The receptors here all came from a human donor who donated a stem cell graft to a child with combined immunodeficiency.

The chain's CDR3 is CASSFLRTEETQYF. CDR3 in DNA: TGCGCCAGCAGCTTCCTAAGGACAGAAGAGACCCAGTACTTC. This chain links TRBV5-1 with TRBJ2-5; TRBD1 might be the D (6 bases). Germline assignment: CDR1 SGHRS and CDR2 YFSETQ. Between the trimmed V and J ends, which lost 2 bases and 3 bases, there was a span of 11 bases. The CDR3 runs to 14 residues.

In its sample, this clonotype was seen many times. The chain joins TRBV29-1 to TRBJ2-3; 7 bases fit TRBD1. Germline CDR1 and CDR2: SQVTM and ANQGSEA. The CDR3 has 14 amino acids. V lost 4 bases and J lost 4; bases outside the gene matches: 8. CDR3 nucleotides: TGCAGCGTTGCGGTCGCAGGGGGATCAGATACGCAGTATTTT. Translated: CSVAVAGGSDTQYF.

This clonotype was recorded at least ten times. This chain links TRBV20-1 with TRBJ2-7, with 9 bases matching TRBD1. With V trimmed by 2 bases and J by 0 bases, 8 bases remained unmatched. Germline CDR1 and CDR2: DFQATT and SNEGSKA (reference sequence). There are 16 residues in the CDR3. Here the CDR3 reads CSARRPGTGSSYEQYF. The CDR3, as DNA: TGCAGTGCTAGACGTCCCGGGACAGGGTCCTCCTACGAGCAGTACTTC.

This rearrangement joins TRBV6-4 to TRBJ2-3, with 11 bases lining up with TRBD1. Germline-derived CDR1 and CDR2 are MRHNA and SNTAGT. There are 15 residues in the CDR3. Germline trimming cut 4 bases from V and 2 bases from J; bases unmatched to any gene: 2. The CDR3 coding sequence is TGTGCCAGCAGTGGGACAGGGGGCTTCACAGATACGCAGTATTTT. Its translation is CASSGTGGFTDTQYF.

This clonotype came up many times. V is TRBV12-3 or TRBV12-4 and J is TRBJ1-1; a possible D gene is TRBD1 (5 bases). Trimming cost V 8 bases and J 8 bases, with 9 bases left between them. CDR3 length: 10 amino acids. CDR3 nucleotides: TGTGCCAGCTGGGGCAGGGAAGCTTTCTTT. The encoded protein is CASWGREAFF.

This clonotype was counted at least ten times. This chain uses TRBV3-1 with TRBJ2-1; 7 bases are shared with TRBD2. The CDR3 totals 14 residues. CDR1 is LGHDT and CDR2 is YNNKEL in the germline V gene (reference sequence). V shed 0 bases and J 4 bases; nucleotides not matched to a gene: 0. Here the CDR3 DNA reads TGTGCCAGCAGCCAAGATAGCGGGTACAATGAGCAGTTCTTC. It is translated as CASSQDSGYNEQFF.

The chain has TRBV4-3 and TRBJ2-7, with unresolved D. Germline CDR1 and CDR2: LGHNA and YSLEER. With 1 base removed from V and 0 bases from J, the gap between germline ends came to 10 bases. The CDR3 has 15 residues. CDR3 protein: CASSQGARSSYEQYF. DNA of the CDR3: TGCGCCAGCAGCCAAGGGGCCAGGAGCTCCTACGAGCAGTACTTC.